Below, 29 T cell receptor beta chains from the same sample are listed, as sequenced in a study of patients and donors after allogeneic stem cell transplantation. TCRdb itself ran the RT-PCR reads through MiXCR, one entry per CDR3 protein. The table records roughly 180,000 distinct CDR3 sequences, around two fifths of them present only once. The sequenced sample was blood, either unsorted or a sorted T cell fraction (not recorded which). The receptor set was obtained from a human donor who was either an allogeneic HSCT recipient or a stem cell or donor lymphocyte infusion donor (not recorded which). It is not recorded whose cells these are; they may come from a transplant donor.

The chain couples TRBV21-1 to TRBJ1-6; the table gives TRBD1 as D, unverified against the DNA. TRBV21-1 is an annotated pseudogene. The CDR3 is 14 amino acids. As DNA, the CDR3 is TGTGCCAGACTTACCAGGACAGGTTATTCACCCCTCCACTTT. The encoded protein is CARLTRTGYSPLHF.

This clonotype has ten or more counts. The V and J genes are TRBV12-3 or TRBV12-4 and TRBJ1-1; D is uncertain. Trimming shortened V by 3 bases and J by 0 bases, and 5 bases separated the two germline ends. CDR3 length: 13 residues. CDR3 residues: CASSFALNTEAFF. The CDR3 nucleotides read TGTGCCAGCAGTTTTGCCCTGAACACTGAAGCTTTCTTT.

V is TRBV5-8 and J is TRBJ1-1; D not certain. CDR3 length: 17 residues. Trimming took off 4 bases at V and 0 bases at J, with 19 bases between the two ends. Germline assignment: CDR1 SGHTS and CDR2 YDEGEE. The CDR3 loop is CASSITWGATMNTEAFF. CDR3 nucleotide sequence: TGTGCCAGCAGCATTACTTGGGGTGCCACCATGAACACTGAAGCTTTCTTT.

This clonotype was seen just once. This sequence joins TRBV6-2 or TRBV6-3 and TRBJ2-5, with TRBD2 matching 12 bases. V was clipped by 2 bases and J by 2 bases; unmatched bases: 9. This CDR3 has 18 residues. Germline V gene lookup returns CDR1 MNHEY and CDR2 SVGEGT. CDR3 in amino acids: CASSYVRTGTSGQETQYF. In DNA form, the CDR3 reads TGTGCCAGCAGTTACGTGAGAACCGGGACTAGCGGGCAAGAGACCCAGTACTTC.

The J gene is TRBJ1-1, the V gene TRBV4-3; TRBD1 might be the D (6 bases). From germline, CDR1 is LGHNA and CDR2 YSLEER. There are 14 residues in the CDR3. The V end was cut by 0 bases, the J end by 5 bases, with 10 bases between. CDR3 nucleotides: TGCGCCAGCAGCCAAGATGTAAGGGGGACTGAAGCTTTCTTT. Amino acid sequence: CASSQDVRGTEAFF.

The chain links TRBV5-1 to TRBJ2-2, with 12 bases aligning to TRBD1. Trimming removed 4 bases from V and 2 bases from J; junction bases left unmatched: 9. Germline assignment: CDR1 SGHRS and CDR2 YFSETQ. The CDR3 is 18 amino acids. The CDR3 DNA reads TGCGCCAGCAGCAAGGGACAGGGGGCACAACATAACACCGGGGAGCTGTTTTTT. As protein: CASSKGQGAQHNTGELFF. Full variable domain (missing parts from reference TRBV5-1 and TRBJ2-2): KAGVTQTPRYLIKTRGQQVTLSCSPISGHRSVSWYQQTPGQGLQFLFEYFSETQRNKGNFPGRFSGRQFSNSRSEMNVSTLELGDSALYLCASSKGQGAQHNTGELFFGEGSRLTVL.

This clonotype has more than one count but fewer than ten. The gene calls are TRBV7-3 and TRBJ1-3; the D is unclear. CDR3 length: 15 residues. Between the trimmed V and J ends, which lost 1 base and 0 bases, there was a span of 7 bases. Germline V CDR1 and CDR2: SGHTA, FQGTGA. CDR3 residues: CASSLNGNSGNTIYF. CDR3 coding DNA: TGTGCCAGCAGCTTAAATGGTAACTCTGGAAACACCATATATTTT.

In its sample, this clonotype was seen a few times. The V gene is TRBV5-1, the J gene TRBJ2-1; D is possibly TRBD1 (5 bases). Trimming removed 0 bases from V and 6 bases from J, with 13 bases in between. Germline CDR1 SGHRS, CDR2 YFSETQ. CDR3 size: 15 residues. CDR3 protein: CASSLAGKGLNEQFF. The CDR3, as DNA: TGCGCCAGCAGCTTGGCAGGGAAGGGCCTCAATGAGCAGTTCTTC.

The J gene is TRBJ1-1, the V gene TRBV5-6, with 7 nucleotides matching TRBD1. The V gene end was trimmed by 2 bases and the J gene end by 1 base; junction bases not matched to a gene: 2. Germline assignment: CDR1 SGHDT and CDR2 YYEEEE. This CDR3 is 14 amino acids long. The CDR3 protein is CASSFWTGNTEAFF. The CDR3, as DNA: TGTGCCAGCAGCTTTTGGACAGGGAACACTGAAGCTTTCTTT. The full variable domain, in which reference TRBV5-6 and TRBJ1-1 provide the parts outside the CDR3, is DAGVTQSPTHLIKTRGQQVTLRCSPKSGHDTVSWYQQALGQGPQFIFQYYEEEERQRGNFPDRFSGHQFPNYSSELNVNALLLGDSALYLCASSFWTGNTEAFFGQGTRLTVV.

The CDR3 protein is CASSIGQSSNEQFF. DNA of the CDR3: TGTGCCAGCAGCATTGGACAGAGTTCCAATGAGCAGTTCTTC. The chain uses TRBV5-6 and TRBJ2-1; D is perhaps TRBD1 (6 bases). In germline, CDR1 is SGHDT, CDR2 YYEEEE. V shed 4 bases and J shed 6 bases, with 14 bases lying between them. This CDR3 spans 14 amino acids.

This clonotype has a handful of counts. The V gene is TRBV11-2, the J gene TRBJ1-2, with a weak D call TRBD1 (5 bases). From germline, CDR1 is SGHAT and CDR2 FQNNGV. The length of the CDR3 is 17 residues. The germline V and J ends were trimmed by 5 bases and 5 bases, with 24 bases remaining between them. The CDR3 reads CASSPQAGRRVAYGYTF. The CDR3 bases are TGTGCCAGCAGCCCCCAAGCAGGGAGACGAGTGGCGTATGGCTACACCTTC.

The sample holds a few counts of this clonotype. CDR3 in DNA: TGTGCCAGCAGCTTAACCGGTTCTGCTGAAGCTTTCTTT. Translation gives CASSLTGSAEAFF. The chain employs TRBV11-1 and TRBJ1-1, with D unresolved. Trimming stripped 2 bases from V and 6 bases from J, with 10 bases between. Looked up from germline, CDR1 is SGHAT and CDR2 is FQDESV (reference sequence). This CDR3 is built from 13 residues.

This clonotype occurred once. The J gene is TRBJ2-7, the V gene TRBV25-1, with 8 bases identical to TRBD1. From germline, CDR1 is MGHDK and CDR2 SYGVNS. V was pared by 3 bases and J by 5 bases, with 6 bases of the junction left unmatched. The CDR3 covers 14 residues. The CDR3 coding sequence is TGTGCCAGCAGTGATTCAGGGGGCCGGAACGAGCAGTACTTC. Its protein is CASSDSGGRNEQYF.

The rearrangement joins TRBV2 to TRBJ1-1; 7 bases line up with TRBD1. V shed 9 bases and J 1 base; nucleotides not matched to a gene: 11. The germline V gene has CDR1 SNHLY and CDR2 FYNNEI. The CDR3 has 15 residues. CDR3 sequence reads: CARNPGQRRNTEAFF. The CDR3 coding sequence is TGTGCCAGAAATCCGGGACAGAGGAGGAACACTGAAGCTTTCTTT.

J is TRBJ2-7 and V is TRBV13; TRBD2 matches 11 bases. Germline loops: CDR1 PRHDT, CDR2 FYEKMQ (reference sequence). This CDR3 has 19 amino acids. The ends lost 5 bases at V and 2 bases at J; junction bases unmatched: 17. The CDR3 region is CASSNQGLAEGPATYEQYF. CDR3 sequence (DNA): TGTGCCAGCAGCAACCAGGGACTAGCGGAGGGCCCCGCCACCTACGAGCAGTACTTC.

V usage is TRBV5-1 and J usage is TRBJ2-1, with 9 bases matching TRBD2. The CDR3 consists of 17 residues. J was trimmed by 0 bases and V by 1 base; bases with no gene match: 5. Per germline, CDR1 SGHRS and CDR2 YFSETQ. The CDR3: CASSLRSGGSSYNEQFF. CDR3 coding DNA: TGCGCCAGCAGCTTGCGCAGCGGGGGGAGCTCCTACAATGAGCAGTTCTTC.

The V gene is TRBV5-6, the J gene TRBJ2-2; no clear D gene. The CDR3 is 11 amino acids. CDR1 SGHDT and CDR2 YYEEEE come from the germline V gene. V was trimmed by 0 bases and J by 10 bases, leaving 4 bases between them. In DNA, the CDR3 is TGTGCCAGCAGCTTGGGCCCGGAGCTGTTTTTT. Translation gives CASSLGPELFF.

The chain joins TRBV12-3 or TRBV12-4 to TRBJ1-1; possibly TRBD1 for D (5 bases). The length of the CDR3 is 15 residues. The V gene lost 5 bases and the J gene lost 3 bases, with 16 bases spanning the gap. CDR3 DNA sequence: TGTGCCAGCAGTCGGCAGGGCCTGGGGGACACTGAAGCTTTCTTT. Translation gives CASSRQGLGDTEAFF.

This rearrangement joins TRBV4-1 to TRBJ2-4; 9 nucleotides agree with TRBD1. The junction had 9 bases not matched to a gene; V was cut back by 0 bases and J by 3 bases. The CDR3 totals 18 residues. Germline assignment: CDR1 MGHRA and CDR2 YSYEKL. The CDR3 protein is CASSQEVTGGLGKNIQYF. The CDR3 DNA is TGCGCCAGCAGCCAAGAGGTGACAGGGGGATTAGGCAAAAACATTCAGTACTTC.

This clonotype was seen many times. This chain connects TRBV6-5 to TRBJ2-3, with TRBD2 identical over 7 bases. After removal of 6 bases from V and 1 base from J, the junction contained 7 bases not matched to a gene. The CDR3 spans 15 residues. Germline V lookup: CDR1 MNHEY, CDR2 SVGAGI. The CDR3 reads CASSPPTSGTDTQYF. The DNA for the CDR3 is TGTGCCAGCAGCCCACCCACTAGCGGCACAGATACGCAGTATTTT.

The chain links TRBV7-2 to TRBJ2-3; D is ambiguous. Germline V gives CDR1 SGHTA, CDR2 FQGNSA. The CDR3 is 11 amino acids. V was pared by 7 bases and J by 6 bases, with 8 bases between. DNA for the CDR3: TGTGCCAGCACCCCAGTGGATACGCAGTATTTT. Translated, it gives CASTPVDTQYF.

In its sample, this clonotype was seen a few times. This chain connects TRBV12-3 or TRBV12-4 to TRBJ1-2, with 8 bases that match TRBD1. CDR3 length equals 13 residues. Losses at the gene ends were 5 bases for V and 7 bases for J; bases not matched to a gene: 6. CDR3 protein: CASSGGQVVGYTF. DNA of the CDR3: TGTGCCAGCAGTGGGGGACAGGTCGTTGGCTACACCTTC.

This clonotype has only a few counts. The rearrangement uses TRBV12-3 or TRBV12-4 and TRBJ1-6; D possibly corresponds to TRBD1 (6 bases). V lost 7 bases and J 3 bases, leaving 10 bases between the germline ends. The length of the CDR3 is 14 residues. CDR3 sequence: CASKSDSYNSPLHF. CDR3 nucleotide sequence: TGTGCCAGCAAATCGGACAGCTATAATTCACCCCTCCACTTT.

Of note for this clonotype: One end of the junction is discordant with germline, which a read error may explain. The chain links TRBV7-6 to TRBJ2-1; D remains unclear. CDR1 and CDR2 from the germline V gene are SGHVS and FNYEAQ. The CDR3 is 14 residues long. CDR3 loop: CASSLDKSYNEQFF. CDR3 DNA sequence: TGTGCCAGCAGTTTAGACAAGTCCTACAATGAGCAGTTCTTC.

The gene calls are TRBV20-1 and TRBJ2-1; 10 bases align to TRBD2. J was trimmed by 10 bases and V by 6 bases; bases with no gene match: 21. Germline CDR1 DFQATT, CDR2 SNEGSKA (reference sequence). The CDR3 covers 17 residues. CDR3 sequence reads: CSALGLAASPPTGEQFF. The CDR3, as DNA: TGCAGTGCCTTAGGACTAGCGGCATCTCCCCCTACAGGGGAGCAGTTCTTC.

This rearrangement joins TRBV6-5 to TRBJ1-4; tentatively, D is TRBD1 (6 bases). Trimming removed 7 bases from V and 8 bases from J, with 17 bases in between. The V gene's germline CDR1 is MNHEY and CDR2 SVGAGI. The CDR3 loop spans 14 amino acids. The CDR3, as DNA: TGTGCCAGCACTAGAGGGGGTCGTCGAGAAAAACTGTTTTTT. Protein product: CASTRGGRREKLFF.

The table lists this clonotype with a few counts. CDR3 sequence (DNA): TGTGCCAGCAGCCGGGATCCATACAATGAGCAGTTCTTC. Translated: CASSRDPYNEQFF. The chain uses TRBV4-2 and TRBJ2-1; D is unresolved. The CDR3 length is 13 residues. Per the germline V gene, CDR1 is LGHNA and CDR2 is YNFKEQ. V lost 4 bases and J lost 4, with 8 bases in between.

As DNA, the CDR3 is TGTGCCAGCAGTCCTCGGACAGGGCCTAGCACAGATACGCAGTATTTT. Protein product: CASSPRTGPSTDTQYF. The chain uses TRBV28 and TRBJ2-3; 8 bases align to TRBD1. In germline, CDR1 is MDHEN, CDR2 SYDVKM. Losses at the gene ends were 5 bases for V and 0 bases for J; bases not matched to a gene: 7. This CDR3 is 16 amino acids long. Full variable domain (outside the CDR3, taken from reference TRBV28 and TRBJ2-3): DVKVTQSSRYLVKRTGEKVFLECVQDMDHENMFWYRQDPGLGLRLIYFSYDVKMKEKGDIPEGYSVSREKKERFSLILESASTNQTSMYLCASSPRTGPSTDTQYFGPGTRLTVL.

The table lists this clonotype with a few counts. V and J are TRBV11-2 and TRBJ2-2; 7 positions match TRBD2. This CDR3 spans 15 amino acids. The J segment lost 2 bases and the V segment lost 3 bases, leaving 3 bases of the junction unmatched. CDR1 is SGHAT and CDR2 is FQNNGV in the germline V gene. The CDR3 protein is CASSLAGVNTGELFF. Here the CDR3 DNA reads TGTGCCAGCAGCTTGGCGGGAGTTAACACCGGGGAGCTGTTTTTT.